These T cell receptor beta chains were read from a single sample in a study of shared clonotypes between healthy human individuals. TCRdb's table, derived via immunoSEQ multiplex PCR, lists solely in-frame clones and lacks some. The table has more than 1,200,000 clones, about 98.5% seen once. The sample was naive CD4+ T cells sorted from blood. These receptors came from a man aged 25 to 45 in good health. Both conserved end residues are part of each CDR3. A D gene is named only where the DNA matches it firmly. Where a row states a size, it is once, few, many or the class of an expanded clone; other rows omit it.

clone size	V gene	J gene	D gene	CDR3 DNA	CDR3 protein
NA	TRBV7-9	TRBJ2-6	NA	TGTGCCAGCGGCCGCGAAGCTGGGGCCAACGTCCTGACTTTC	CASGREAGANVLTF
NA	TRBV2	TRBJ2-5	TRBD1	TGTGCCAGCAGTGCGACCCGGACAGGGAACCAAGAGACCCAGTACTTC	CASSATRTGNQETQYF
NA	TRBV28	TRBJ1-1	NA	TGTGCCAGCAGTACCCCTCCCACTGAAGCTTTCTTT	CASSTPPTEAFF
NA	TRBV7-2	TRBJ2-7	NA	TGTGCCAGCAGCTTTTCGTTGTACGAGCAGTACTTC	CASSFSLYEQYF
NA	TRBV6-1	TRBJ2-3	NA	TGTGCCACCACCGGGACGCCAGGTGCAGATACGCAGTATTTT	CATTGTPGADTQYF
NA	TRBV10-3	TRBJ2-7	TRBD1	TGTGCCATCAGTGAGTCGGGAGGACAGGGGGCATTCGAGCAGTACTTC	CAISESGGQGAFEQYF
NA	TRBV5-8	TRBJ2-1	TRBD2	TGTGCCAGCAGCCCCTACTCATTCGGGATAGCGGGAGGGTACAATGAGCAGTTCTTC	CASSPYSFGIAGGYNEQFF
few	TRBV5-4	TRBJ1-4	TRBD1	TGTGCCAGCAGCCTCGGACAGGGAGGTGAAAAACTGTTTTTT	CASSLGQGGEKLFF
NA	TRBV9	TRBJ1-1	NA	TGTGCCAGCAGCCTCGGGGTTGGTGCAGAAGCGGCTTTCTTT	CASSLGVGAEAAFF
NA	TRBV6-6	TRBJ2-4	TRBD2	TGTGCCAGCGGGGGGTCCCTTGGACTAGACGACATTCAGTACTTC	CASGGSLGLDDIQYF
NA	TRBV2	TRBJ2-3	NA	TGTGCCGGTTCCGCCCGGGGCCCGAGCACAGATACGCAGTATTTT	CAGSARGPSTDTQYF
once	TRBV2	TRBJ2-1	TRBD2	TGTGCCAGCAGCCCAATAGGACTAGCTTTCGATGAGCAGTTCTTC	CASSPIGLAFDEQFF
NA	TRBV5-3	TRBJ2-7	NA	TGTGCCAGAAGCTTGGGCACTAGGGACTACGAGCAGTACTTC	CARSLGTRDYEQYF
NA	TRBV30	TRBJ2-1	NA	TGTGCCTGGAGTGTACAGGACAATGAGCAGTTCTTC	CAWSVQDNEQFF
NA	TRBV5-5	TRBJ2-1	NA	TGTGCCAGCAGCTTGGGGTCACTGTACAATGAGCAGTTCTTC	CASSLGSLYNEQFF
NA	TRBV7-2	TRBJ2-5	TRBD2	TGTGCCAGCAGCTTAGGAGTAGCGGGAAACCAAGAGACCCAGTACTTC	CASSLGVAGNQETQYF
NA	TRBV2	TRBJ1-1	NA	TGTGCCACCTATGAACTGACAGTGAACACTGAAGCTTTCTTT	CATYELTVNTEAFF